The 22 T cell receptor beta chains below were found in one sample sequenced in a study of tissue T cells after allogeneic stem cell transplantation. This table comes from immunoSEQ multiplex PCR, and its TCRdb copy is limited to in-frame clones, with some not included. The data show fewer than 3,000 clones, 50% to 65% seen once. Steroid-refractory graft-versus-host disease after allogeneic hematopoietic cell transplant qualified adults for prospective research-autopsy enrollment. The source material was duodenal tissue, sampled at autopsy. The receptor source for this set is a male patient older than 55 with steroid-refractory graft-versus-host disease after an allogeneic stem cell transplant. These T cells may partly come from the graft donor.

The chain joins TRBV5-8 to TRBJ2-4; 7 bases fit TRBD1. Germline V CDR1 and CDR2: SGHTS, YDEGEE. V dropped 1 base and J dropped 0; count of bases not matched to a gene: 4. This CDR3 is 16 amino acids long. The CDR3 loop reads CASSLRGLLAKNIQYF. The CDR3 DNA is TGTGCCAGCAGCTTGAGGGGGCTACTAGCCAAAAACATTCAGTACTTC.

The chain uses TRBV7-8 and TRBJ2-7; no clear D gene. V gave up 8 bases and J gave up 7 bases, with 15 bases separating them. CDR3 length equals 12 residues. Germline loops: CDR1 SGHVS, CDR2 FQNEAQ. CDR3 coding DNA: TGTGCCAGCCGGACGGCCGTTGGAGAGCAGTACTTC. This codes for CASRTAVGEQYF.

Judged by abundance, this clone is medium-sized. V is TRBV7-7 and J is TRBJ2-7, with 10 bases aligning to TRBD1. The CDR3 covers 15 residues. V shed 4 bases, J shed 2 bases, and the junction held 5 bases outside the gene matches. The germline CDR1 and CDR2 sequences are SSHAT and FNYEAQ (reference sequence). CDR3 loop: CASSYGQGDTYEQYF. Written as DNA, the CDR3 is TGTGCCAGCAGCTATGGACAGGGGGACACCTACGAGCAGTACTTC.

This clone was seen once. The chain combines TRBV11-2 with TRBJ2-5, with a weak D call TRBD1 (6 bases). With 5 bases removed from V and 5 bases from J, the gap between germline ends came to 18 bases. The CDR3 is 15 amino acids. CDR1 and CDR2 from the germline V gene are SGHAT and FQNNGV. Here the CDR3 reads CASSTRGGIGETQYF. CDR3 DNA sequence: TGTGCCAGCAGCACACGAGGGGGTATAGGGGAGACCCAGTACTTC.

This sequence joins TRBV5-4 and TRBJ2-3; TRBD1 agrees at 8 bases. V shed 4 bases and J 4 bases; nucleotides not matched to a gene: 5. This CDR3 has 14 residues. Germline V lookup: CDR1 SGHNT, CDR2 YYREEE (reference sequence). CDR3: CASSIGQGADTQYF. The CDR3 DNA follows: TGTGCCAGCAGCATAGGACAGGGTGCAGATACGCAGTATTTT.

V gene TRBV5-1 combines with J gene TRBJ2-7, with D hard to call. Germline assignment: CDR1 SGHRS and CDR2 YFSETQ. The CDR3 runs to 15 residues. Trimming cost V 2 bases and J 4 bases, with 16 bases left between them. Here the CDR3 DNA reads TGCGCCAGCAGCTTTGGAGCCCAACTGACGTACGAGCAGTACTTC. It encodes CASSFGAQLTYEQYF. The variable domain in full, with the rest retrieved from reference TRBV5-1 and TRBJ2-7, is KAGVTQTPRYLIKTRGQQVTLSCSPISGHRSVSWYQQTPGQGLQFLFEYFSETQRNKGNFPGRFSGRQFSNSRSEMNVSTLELGDSALYLCASSFGAQLTYEQYFGPGTRLTVT.

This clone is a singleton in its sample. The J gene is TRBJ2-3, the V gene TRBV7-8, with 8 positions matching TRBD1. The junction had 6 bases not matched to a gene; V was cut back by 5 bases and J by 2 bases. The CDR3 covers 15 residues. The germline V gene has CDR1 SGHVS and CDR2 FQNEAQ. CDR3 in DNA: TGTGCCAGCAGCCCCCCGACAGGGGCCACAGATACGCAGTATTTT. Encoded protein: CASSPPTGATDTQYF.

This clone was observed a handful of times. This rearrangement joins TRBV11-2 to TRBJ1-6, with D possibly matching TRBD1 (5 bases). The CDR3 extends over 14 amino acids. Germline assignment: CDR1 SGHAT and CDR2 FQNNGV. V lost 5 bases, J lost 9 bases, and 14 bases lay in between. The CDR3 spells CASSTDISRSPLHF. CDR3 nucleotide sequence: TGTGCCAGCAGCACGGACATTTCGCGTTCACCCCTCCACTTT.

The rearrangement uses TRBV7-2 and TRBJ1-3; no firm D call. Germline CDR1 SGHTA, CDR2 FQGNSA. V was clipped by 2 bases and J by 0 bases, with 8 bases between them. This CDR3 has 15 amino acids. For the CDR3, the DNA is TGTGCCAGCAGCTTAATGGTCTTCTCTGGAAACACCATATATTTT. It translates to CASSLMVFSGNTIYF.

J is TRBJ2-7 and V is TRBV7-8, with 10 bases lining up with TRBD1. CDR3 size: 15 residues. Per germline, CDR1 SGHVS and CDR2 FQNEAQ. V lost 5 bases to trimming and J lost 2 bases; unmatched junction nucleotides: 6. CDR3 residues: CASSIRDRGPYEQYF. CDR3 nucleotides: TGTGCCAGCAGCATCCGGGACAGGGGACCCTACGAGCAGTACTTC.

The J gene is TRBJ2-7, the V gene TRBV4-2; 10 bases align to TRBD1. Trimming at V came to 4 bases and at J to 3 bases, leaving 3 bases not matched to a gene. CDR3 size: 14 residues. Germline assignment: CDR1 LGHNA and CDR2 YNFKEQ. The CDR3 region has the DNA TGTGCCAGCAGCCGCGGGACAGGGGTCTACGAGCAGTACTTC. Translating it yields CASSRGTGVYEQYF.

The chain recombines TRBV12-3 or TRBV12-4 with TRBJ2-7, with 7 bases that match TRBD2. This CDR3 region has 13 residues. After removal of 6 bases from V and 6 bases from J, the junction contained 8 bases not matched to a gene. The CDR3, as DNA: TGTGCCAGCAGGGGAGGGCCAATCTCCGAGCAGTACTTC. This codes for CASRGGPISEQYF.

The DNA for the CDR3 is TGCGCCAGCAGCCAAGGGGCCTCCGGGACTAGCTATTCCAATGAGCAGTTCTTC. Its translation: CASSQGASGTSYSNEQFF. J is TRBJ2-1 and V is TRBV4-3; 9 nucleotides agree with TRBD2. Germline-derived CDR1 and CDR2 are LGHNA and YSLEER. This CDR3 contains 18 residues. V lost 1 base, J lost 6 bases, and 13 bases stayed unmatched.

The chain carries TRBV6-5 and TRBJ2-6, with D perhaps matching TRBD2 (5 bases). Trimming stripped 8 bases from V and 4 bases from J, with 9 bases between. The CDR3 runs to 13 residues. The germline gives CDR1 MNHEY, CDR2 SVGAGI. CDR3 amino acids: CASLREGANVLTF. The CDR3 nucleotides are TGTGCCAGCCTGAGGGAGGGGGCCAACGTCCTGACTTTC.

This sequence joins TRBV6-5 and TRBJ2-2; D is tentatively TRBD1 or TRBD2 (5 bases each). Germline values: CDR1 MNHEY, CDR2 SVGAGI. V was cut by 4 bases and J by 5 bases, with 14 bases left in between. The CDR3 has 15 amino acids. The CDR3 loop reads CASSSEASGTGELFF. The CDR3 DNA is TGTGCCAGCAGTTCGGAGGCGTCAGGGACCGGGGAGCTGTTTTTT.

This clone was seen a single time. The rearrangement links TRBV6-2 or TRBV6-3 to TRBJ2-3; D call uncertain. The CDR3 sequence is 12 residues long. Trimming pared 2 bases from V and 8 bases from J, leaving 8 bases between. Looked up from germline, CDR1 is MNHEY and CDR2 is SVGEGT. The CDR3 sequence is CASSYPRGTQYF. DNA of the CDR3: TGTGCCAGCAGTTACCCTAGAGGTACGCAGTATTTT.

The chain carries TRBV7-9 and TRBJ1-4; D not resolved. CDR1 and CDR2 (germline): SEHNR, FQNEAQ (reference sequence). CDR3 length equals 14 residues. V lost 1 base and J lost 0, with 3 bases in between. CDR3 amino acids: CASSLGATNEKLFF. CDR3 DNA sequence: TGTGCCAGCAGCTTAGGAGCAACTAATGAAAAACTGTTTTTT.

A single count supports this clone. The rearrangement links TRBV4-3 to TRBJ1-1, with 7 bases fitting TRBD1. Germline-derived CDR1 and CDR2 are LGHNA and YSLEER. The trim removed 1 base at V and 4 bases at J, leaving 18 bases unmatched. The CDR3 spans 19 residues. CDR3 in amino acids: CASSQGTGDTRTWATEAFF. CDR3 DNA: TGCGCCAGCAGCCAAGGCACAGGGGACACCAGAACATGGGCCACTGAAGCTTTCTTT.

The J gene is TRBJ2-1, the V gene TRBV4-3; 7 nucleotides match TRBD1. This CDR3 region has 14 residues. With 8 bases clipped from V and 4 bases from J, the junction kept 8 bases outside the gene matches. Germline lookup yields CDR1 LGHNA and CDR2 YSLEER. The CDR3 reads CASGRQGEYNEQFF. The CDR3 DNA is TGCGCCAGCGGTCGACAGGGAGAGTACAATGAGCAGTTCTTC.

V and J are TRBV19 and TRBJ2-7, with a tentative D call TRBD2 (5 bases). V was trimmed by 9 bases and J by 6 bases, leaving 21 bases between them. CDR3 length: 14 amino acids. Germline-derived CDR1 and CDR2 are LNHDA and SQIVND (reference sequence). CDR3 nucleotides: TGTGCCAGCCGGTCATCTCCGGGATCGGGCGAGCAGTACTTC. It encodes CASRSSPGSGEQYF. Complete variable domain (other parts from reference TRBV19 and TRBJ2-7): DGGITQSPKYLFRKEGQNVTLSCEQNLNHDAMYWYRQDPGQGLRLIYYSQIVNDFQKGDIAEGYSVSREKKESFPLTVTSAQKNPTAFYLCASRSSPGSGEQYFGPGTRLTVT.

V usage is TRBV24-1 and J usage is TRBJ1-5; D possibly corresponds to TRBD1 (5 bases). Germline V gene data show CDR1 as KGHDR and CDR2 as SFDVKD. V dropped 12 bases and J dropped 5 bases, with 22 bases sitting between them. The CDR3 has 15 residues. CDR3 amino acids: CAPRGLRGLDQPQHF. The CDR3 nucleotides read TGTGCCCCTCGCGGGCTCCGGGGCCTCGATCAGCCCCAGCATTTT.

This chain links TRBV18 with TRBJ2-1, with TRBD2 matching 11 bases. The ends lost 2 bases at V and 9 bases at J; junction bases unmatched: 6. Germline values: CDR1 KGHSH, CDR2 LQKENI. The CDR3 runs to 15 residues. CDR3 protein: CASSPFSGGAAEQFF. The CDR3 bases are TGTGCCAGCTCACCATTTAGCGGGGGGGCAGCTGAGCAGTTCTTC. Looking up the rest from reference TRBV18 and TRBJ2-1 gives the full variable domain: NAGVMQNPRHLVRRRGQEARLRCSPMKGHSHVYWYRQLPEEGLKFMVYLQKENIIDESGMPKERFSAEFPKEGPSILRIQQVVRGDSAAYFCASSPFSGGAAEQFFGPGTRLTVL.